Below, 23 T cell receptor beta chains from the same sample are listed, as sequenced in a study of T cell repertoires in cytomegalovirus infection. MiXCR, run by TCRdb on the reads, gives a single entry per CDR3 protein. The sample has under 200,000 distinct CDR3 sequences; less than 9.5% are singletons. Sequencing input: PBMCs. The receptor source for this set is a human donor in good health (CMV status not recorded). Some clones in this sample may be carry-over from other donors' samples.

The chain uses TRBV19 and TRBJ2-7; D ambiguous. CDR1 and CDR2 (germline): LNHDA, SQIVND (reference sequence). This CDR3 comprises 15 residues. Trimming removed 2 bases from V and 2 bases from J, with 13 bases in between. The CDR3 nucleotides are TGTGCCAGTAGTATATCCTCGGACGGAACCTACGAGCAGTACTTC. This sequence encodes CASSISSDGTYEQYF.

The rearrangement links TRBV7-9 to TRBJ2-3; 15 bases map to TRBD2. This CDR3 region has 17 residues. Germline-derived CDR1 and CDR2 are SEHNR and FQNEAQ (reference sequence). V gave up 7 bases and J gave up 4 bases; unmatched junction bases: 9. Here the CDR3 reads CASTGLAGGPGADTQYF. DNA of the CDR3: TGTGCCAGCACCGGACTAGCGGGAGGGCCTGGGGCAGATACGCAGTATTTT.

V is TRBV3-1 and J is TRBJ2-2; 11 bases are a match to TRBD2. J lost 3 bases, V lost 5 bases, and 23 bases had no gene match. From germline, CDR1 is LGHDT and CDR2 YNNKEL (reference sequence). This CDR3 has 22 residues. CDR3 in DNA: TGTGCCAGCAGCTCCGATTTGGAAGGGGGAAAGTGGGGACTAGCGGACACCGGGGAGCTGTTTTTT. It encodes CASSSDLEGGKWGLADTGELFF.

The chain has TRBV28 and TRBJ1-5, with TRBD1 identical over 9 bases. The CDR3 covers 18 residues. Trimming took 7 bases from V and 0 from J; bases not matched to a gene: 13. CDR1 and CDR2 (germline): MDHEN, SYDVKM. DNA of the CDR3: TGTGCCAGCACCTTGGTGGACAGGGGCCTTTATAGCAATCAGCCCCAGCATTTT. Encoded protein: CASTLVDRGLYSNQPQHF.

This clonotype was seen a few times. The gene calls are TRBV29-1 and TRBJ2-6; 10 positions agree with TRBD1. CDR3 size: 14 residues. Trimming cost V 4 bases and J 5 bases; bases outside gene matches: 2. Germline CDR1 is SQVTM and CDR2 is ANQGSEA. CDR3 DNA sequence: TGCAGCGTTGTGGGACAGGGGCGGGCCAACGTCCTGACTTTC. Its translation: CSVVGQGRANVLTF.

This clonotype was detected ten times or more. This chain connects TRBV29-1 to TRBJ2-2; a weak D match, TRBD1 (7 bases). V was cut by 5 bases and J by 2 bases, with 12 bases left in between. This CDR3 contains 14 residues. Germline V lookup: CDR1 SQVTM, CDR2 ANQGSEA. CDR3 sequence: CSVRGTVNTGELFF. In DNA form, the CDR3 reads TGCAGCGTTCGGGGGACAGTTAACACCGGGGAGCTGTTTTTT.

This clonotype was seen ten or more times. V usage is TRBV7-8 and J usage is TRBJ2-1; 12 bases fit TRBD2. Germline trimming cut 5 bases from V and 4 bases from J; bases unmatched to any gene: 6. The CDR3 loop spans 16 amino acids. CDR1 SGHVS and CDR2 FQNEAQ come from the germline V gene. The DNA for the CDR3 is TGTGCCAGCAGCCCCAGTGGACTAGCGGGGTACAATGAGCAGTTCTTC. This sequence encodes CASSPSGLAGYNEQFF.

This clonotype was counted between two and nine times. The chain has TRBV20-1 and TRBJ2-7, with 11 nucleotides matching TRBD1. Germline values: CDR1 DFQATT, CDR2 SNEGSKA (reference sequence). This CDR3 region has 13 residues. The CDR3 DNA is TGCACTTTATTGGGACAGGGGGACAACGAGCAGTACTTC. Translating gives CTLLGQGDNEQYF.

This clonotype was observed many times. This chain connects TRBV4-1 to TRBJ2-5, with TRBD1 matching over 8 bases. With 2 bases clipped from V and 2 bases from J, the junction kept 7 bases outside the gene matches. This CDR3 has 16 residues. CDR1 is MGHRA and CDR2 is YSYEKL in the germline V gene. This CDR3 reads CASSQLHGQGQETQYF. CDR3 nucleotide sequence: TGCGCCAGCAGCCAACTCCACGGACAGGGACAAGAGACCCAGTACTTC.

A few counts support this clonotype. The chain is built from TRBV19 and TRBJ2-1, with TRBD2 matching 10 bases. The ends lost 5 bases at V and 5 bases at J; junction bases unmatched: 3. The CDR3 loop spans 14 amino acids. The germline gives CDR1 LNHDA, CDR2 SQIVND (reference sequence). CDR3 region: CASSQLAGNNEQFF. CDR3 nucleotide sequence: TGTGCCAGTAGTCAACTAGCGGGAAACAATGAGCAGTTCTTC.

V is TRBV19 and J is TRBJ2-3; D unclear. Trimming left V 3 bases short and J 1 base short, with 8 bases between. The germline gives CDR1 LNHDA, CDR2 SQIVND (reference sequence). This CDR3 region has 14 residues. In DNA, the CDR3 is TGTGCCAGTAGTATCGGACCCCGCACAGATACGCAGTATTTT. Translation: CASSIGPRTDTQYF.

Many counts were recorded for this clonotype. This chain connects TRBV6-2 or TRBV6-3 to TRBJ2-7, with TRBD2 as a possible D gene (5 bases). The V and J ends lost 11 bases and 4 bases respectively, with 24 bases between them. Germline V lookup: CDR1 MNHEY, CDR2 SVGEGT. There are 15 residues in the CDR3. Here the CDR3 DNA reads TGTGCCGCAGCGGTTCAGCTCATCATCGGGTACGAGCAGTACTTC. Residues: CAAAVQLIIGYEQYF.

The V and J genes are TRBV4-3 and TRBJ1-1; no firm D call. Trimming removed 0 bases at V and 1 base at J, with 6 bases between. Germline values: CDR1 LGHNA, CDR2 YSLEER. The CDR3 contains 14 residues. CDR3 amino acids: CASSQDPGNTEAFF. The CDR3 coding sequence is TGCGCCAGCAGCCAAGATCCGGGGAACACTGAAGCTTTCTTT.

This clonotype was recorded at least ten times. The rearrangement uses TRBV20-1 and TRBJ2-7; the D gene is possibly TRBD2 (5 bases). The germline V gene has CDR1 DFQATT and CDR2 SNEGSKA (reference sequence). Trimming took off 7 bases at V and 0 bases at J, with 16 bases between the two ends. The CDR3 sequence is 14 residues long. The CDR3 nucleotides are TGCAGTGTAAGGCCCTCTACTAGCTCCTACGAGCAGTACTTC. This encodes CSVRPSTSSYEQYF.

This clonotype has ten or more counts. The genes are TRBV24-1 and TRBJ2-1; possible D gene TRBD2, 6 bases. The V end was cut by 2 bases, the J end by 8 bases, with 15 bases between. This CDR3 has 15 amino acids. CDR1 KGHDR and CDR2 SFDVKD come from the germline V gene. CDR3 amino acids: CATSDWDGGEDEQFF. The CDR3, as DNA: TGTGCCACCAGTGATTGGGACGGGGGAGAGGATGAGCAGTTCTTC.

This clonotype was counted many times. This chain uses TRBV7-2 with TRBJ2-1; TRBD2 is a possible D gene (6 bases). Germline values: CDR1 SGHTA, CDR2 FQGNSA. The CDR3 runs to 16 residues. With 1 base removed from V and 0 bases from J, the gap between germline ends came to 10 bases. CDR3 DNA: TGTGCCAGCAGCTTAGAGTTGGGGGGCTCCTACAATGAGCAGTTCTTC. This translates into CASSLELGGSYNEQFF.

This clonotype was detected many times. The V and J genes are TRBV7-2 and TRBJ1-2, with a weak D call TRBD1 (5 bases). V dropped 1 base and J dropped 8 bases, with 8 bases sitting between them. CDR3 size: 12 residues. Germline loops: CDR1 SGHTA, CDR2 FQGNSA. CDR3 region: CASSLGGAGYTF. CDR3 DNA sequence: TGTGCCAGCAGCTTAGGAGGGGCGGGCTACACCTTC.

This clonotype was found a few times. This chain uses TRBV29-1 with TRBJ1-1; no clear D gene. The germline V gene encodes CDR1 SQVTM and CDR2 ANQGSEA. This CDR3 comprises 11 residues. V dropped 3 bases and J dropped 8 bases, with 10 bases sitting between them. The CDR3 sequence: CSVDLGLEAFF. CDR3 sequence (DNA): TGCAGCGTTGATCTGGGGTTAGAAGCTTTCTTT.

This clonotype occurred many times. CDR3 coding DNA: TGTGCCAGCAGTTTGGAGGACTTCTATGGCTACACCTTC. Translation: CASSLEDFYGYTF. The chain is built from TRBV28 and TRBJ1-2; no clear D. Trimming shortened V by 3 bases and J by 4 bases, and 9 bases separated the two germline ends. The V gene's germline CDR1 is MDHEN and CDR2 SYDVKM. This CDR3 is 13 amino acids long.

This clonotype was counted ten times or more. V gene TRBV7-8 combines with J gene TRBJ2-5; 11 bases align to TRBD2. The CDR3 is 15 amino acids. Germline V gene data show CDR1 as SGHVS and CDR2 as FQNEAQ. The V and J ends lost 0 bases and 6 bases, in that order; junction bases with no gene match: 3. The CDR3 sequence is CASSLALAGVKTQYF. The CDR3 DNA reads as TGTGCCAGCAGCTTAGCACTAGCGGGAGTAAAGACCCAGTACTTC.

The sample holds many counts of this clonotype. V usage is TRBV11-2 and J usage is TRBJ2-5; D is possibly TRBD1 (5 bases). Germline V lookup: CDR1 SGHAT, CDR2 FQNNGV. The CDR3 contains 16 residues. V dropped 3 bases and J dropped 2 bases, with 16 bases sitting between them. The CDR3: CASSFLTSHRQETQYF. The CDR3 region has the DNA TGTGCCAGCAGCTTCCTTACGAGTCACAGGCAAGAGACCCAGTACTTC.

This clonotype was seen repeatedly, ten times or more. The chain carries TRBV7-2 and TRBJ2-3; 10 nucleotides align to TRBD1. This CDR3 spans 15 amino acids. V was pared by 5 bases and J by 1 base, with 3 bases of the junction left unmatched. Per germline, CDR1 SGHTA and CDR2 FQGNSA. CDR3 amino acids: CASSPDRGRTDTQYF. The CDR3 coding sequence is TGTGCCAGCAGCCCAGACAGGGGGCGCACAGATACGCAGTATTTT. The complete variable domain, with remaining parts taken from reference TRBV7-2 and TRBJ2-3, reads GAGVSQSPSNKVTEKGKDVELRCDPISGHTALYWYRQSLGQGLEFLIYFQGNSAPDKSGLPSDRFSAERTGGSVSTLTIQRTQQEDSAVYLCASSPDRGRTDTQYFGPGTRLTVL.

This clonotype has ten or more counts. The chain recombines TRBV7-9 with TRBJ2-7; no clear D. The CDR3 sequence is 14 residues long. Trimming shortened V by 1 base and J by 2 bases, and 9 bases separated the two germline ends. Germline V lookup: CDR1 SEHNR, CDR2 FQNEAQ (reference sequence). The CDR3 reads CASSLEVRTYEQYF. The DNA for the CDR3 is TGTGCCAGCAGCTTAGAAGTCAGGACCTACGAGCAGTACTTC.